The next 7 T cell receptor beta chains were all read from a single sample in a study of HIV-infected patients and healthy controls. A single record per CDR3 protein comes from TCRdb applying MiXCR to the 5' RACE reads. The data hold approximately 64,000 distinct CDR3 sequences, with under 25% observed a single time. Source material: CD4+ T cells from blood. The receptors here all came from a human donor in good health.

In this sample, this clonotype turned up many times. This chain links TRBV20-1 with TRBJ1-1, with D hard to call. Per the germline V gene, CDR1 is DFQATT and CDR2 is SNEGSKA (reference sequence). This CDR3 has 11 amino acids. The germline V and J ends were trimmed by 1 base and 11 bases, with 11 bases remaining between them. The CDR3 DNA is TGCAGTGCTAGAGTTTTAAGTCAGGCTTTCTTT. Encoded protein: CSARVLSQAFF.

The chain carries TRBV29-1 and TRBJ1-2, with 9 bases that match TRBD1. V lost 7 bases and J lost 6; bases outside the gene matches: 9. The CDR3 totals 13 residues. CDR1 is SQVTM and CDR2 is ANQGSEA in the germline V gene. The DNA of the CDR3 is TGCAGCGGGACCGGGACAGGGCCGGATGGCTACACCTTC. It yields the protein CSGTGTGPDGYTF.

This clonotype has ten or more counts. The chain combines TRBV5-1 with TRBJ1-1; D is undetermined. Trimming removed 3 bases from V and 8 bases from J, with 26 bases in between. Per the germline V gene, CDR1 is SGHRS and CDR2 is YFSETQ. The CDR3 consists of 17 residues. This chain's CDR3 is CASSSLPPTGKFGEAFF. The CDR3, as DNA: TGCGCCAGCAGCTCTTTGCCCCCTACGGGGAAATTTGGGGAAGCTTTCTTT.

This clonotype came up a few times. The V gene is TRBV29-1, the J gene TRBJ1-1; D is unclear. Deletions cut 3 bases from V and 1 base from J, with 9 bases between. Looked up from germline, CDR1 is SQVTM and CDR2 is ANQGSEA. The CDR3 is made up of 13 amino acids. The CDR3 loop reads CSVEDARNTEAFF. The CDR3 DNA is TGCAGCGTTGAGGACGCTAGGAACACTGAAGCTTTCTTT.

The genes are TRBV6-6 and TRBJ1-4; D may be TRBD1 (5 bases). The CDR3 contains 14 residues. Trimming took off 6 bases at V and 2 bases at J, with 10 bases between the two ends. Germline V gene data show CDR1 as MNHNY and CDR2 as SVGAGI (reference sequence). CDR3 coding DNA: TGTGCCAGCAGAGCCGGGGGGACTAATGAAAAACTGTTTTTT. Translated: CASRAGGTNEKLFF.

This clonotype has a count of ten or more. J is TRBJ1-1 and V is TRBV12-3 or TRBV12-4; D is possibly TRBD1 (6 bases). The CDR3 contains 13 residues. The V end lost 1 base, the J end lost 7 bases, and 10 bases lay between the germline ends. The CDR3: CASSLGGRGEAFF. The CDR3 coding sequence is TGTGCCAGCAGTTTAGGCGGCAGGGGTGAAGCTTTCTTT.

The CDR3 is CASSSSGRRSYNEQFF. CDR3 bases: TGTGCCAGCAGCAGCAGTGGCCGTCGAAGCTACAATGAGCAGTTCTTC. J is TRBJ2-1 and V is TRBV5-5, with no clear D. Germline assignment: CDR1 SGHKS and CDR2 YYEKEE (reference sequence). The CDR3 extends over 16 amino acids. V was cut by 4 bases and J by 3 bases, with 17 bases left in between.